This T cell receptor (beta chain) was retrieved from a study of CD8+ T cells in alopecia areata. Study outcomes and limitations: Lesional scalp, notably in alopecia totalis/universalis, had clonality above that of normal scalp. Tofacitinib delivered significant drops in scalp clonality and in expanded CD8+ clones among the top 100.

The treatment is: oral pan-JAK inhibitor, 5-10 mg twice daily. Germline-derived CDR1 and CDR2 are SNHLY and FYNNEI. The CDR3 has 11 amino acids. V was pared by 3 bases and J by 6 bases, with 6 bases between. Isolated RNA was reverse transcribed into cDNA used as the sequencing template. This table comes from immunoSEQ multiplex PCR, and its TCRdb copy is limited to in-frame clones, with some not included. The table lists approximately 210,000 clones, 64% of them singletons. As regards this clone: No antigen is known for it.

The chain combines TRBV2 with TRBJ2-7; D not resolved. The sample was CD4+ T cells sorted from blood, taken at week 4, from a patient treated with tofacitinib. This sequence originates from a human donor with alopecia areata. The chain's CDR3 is CASSDQTEQYF. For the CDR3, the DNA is TGTGCCAGCAGTGATCAGACCGAGCAGTACTTC.